Listed here are 11 T cell receptor beta chains from one sample, sequenced in a study of cytomegalovirus exposure and HLA in healthy donors. PCR was performed using 60 Vbeta and 13 Jbeta primers. Using immunoSEQ multiplex PCR, the repertoire was profiled, and TCRdb retains in-frame clones only, with some absent. The table lists 130,000 to 150,000 clones, roughly a tenth of them singletons. The sequenced sample consisted of PBMCs. All receptors derive from a male donor in good health and CMV-seronegative.

Only a few counts were recorded for this clone. The chain has TRBV9 and TRBJ2-7, with a tentative D call TRBD1 (6 bases). The CDR3 sequence is 14 residues long. V shed 3 bases and J shed 3 bases, with 13 bases lying between them. The V gene's germline CDR1 is SGDLS and CDR2 YYNGEE. The CDR3 loop is CASSASGQSYEQYF. The CDR3, as DNA: TGTGCCAGCAGCGCCTCGGGACAAAGCTACGAGCAGTACTTC.

The chain joins TRBV28 to TRBJ1-5, with D tentatively TRBD1 (5 bases). Germline CDR1 is MDHEN and CDR2 is SYDVKM. Trimming left V 3 bases short and J 2 bases short, with 14 bases between. The CDR3 is 16 amino acids. CDR3: CASSFRIKGGNQPQHF. CDR3 in DNA: TGTGCCAGCAGTTTCAGGATAAAAGGGGGCAATCAGCCCCAGCATTTT.

This clone was recorded a few times. The chain is built from TRBV28 and TRBJ2-7, with D perhaps matching TRBD2 (5 bases). This CDR3 has 15 amino acids. V lost 4 bases to trimming and J lost 4 bases, with 17 bases between them. Germline CDR1 and CDR2: MDHEN and SYDVKM. CDR3 sequence reads: CASSSEGLTSYEQYF. As DNA, the CDR3 is TGTGCCAGCAGTTCTGAGGGTCTAACCTCGTACGAGCAGTACTTC.

Only a few counts were recorded for this clone. This chain connects TRBV27 to TRBJ2-3, with TRBD2 as a possible D gene (7 bases). The germline V gene encodes CDR1 MNHEY and CDR2 SMNVEV (reference sequence). CDR3 size: 13 residues. Trimming left V 8 bases short and J 6 bases short, with 15 bases between. Written as DNA, the CDR3 is TGTGCCAGCGGACTACAGGGAGGGGATACGCAGTATTTT. It specifies CASGLQGGDTQYF.

V gene TRBV27 combines with J gene TRBJ1-1, with D unresolved. The CDR3 contains 15 residues. V dropped 6 bases and J dropped 8 bases, with 22 bases sitting between them. CDR1 and CDR2 (germline): MNHEY, SMNVEV (reference sequence). CDR3 loop: CASRLLITPIQEAFF. CDR3 nucleotide sequence: TGTGCCAGCAGATTGTTAATAACCCCAATCCAGGAAGCTTTCTTT.

This clone was observed a handful of times. The DNA of the CDR3 is TGTGCCAGCAGACCGGGAGGGTACGGTGAAGCTTTCTTT. Its translation: CASRPGGYGEAFF. The chain combines TRBV28 with TRBJ1-1; no clear D. V shed 6 bases and J shed 7 bases, with 15 bases lying between them. This CDR3 region has 13 residues. The germline V gene has CDR1 MDHEN and CDR2 SYDVKM. Variable domain in full (rest from reference TRBV28 and TRBJ1-1): DVKVTQSSRYLVKRTGEKVFLECVQDMDHENMFWYRQDPGLGLRLIYFSYDVKMKEKGDIPEGYSVSREKKERFSLILESASTNQTSMYLCASRPGGYGEAFFGQGTRLTVV.

The sample holds a few counts of this clone. The rearrangement joins TRBV28 to TRBJ1-1; TRBD1 agrees at 8 bases. The V segment lost 2 bases and the J segment 3 bases; nucleotides outside the gene matches: 8. The CDR3 spans 16 residues. Germline V gives CDR1 MDHEN, CDR2 SYDVKM. CDR3 bases: TGTGCCAGCAGTTTAGGGGGTGCAGGGGGCTACACTGAAGCTTTCTTT. This encodes CASSLGGAGGYTEAFF.

This clone has more than one count but fewer than ten. V gene TRBV30 combines with J gene TRBJ2-7, with TRBD2 matching over 13 bases. Germline assignment: CDR1 GTSNPN and CDR2 SVGIG (reference sequence). The CDR3 totals 14 residues. With V trimmed by 5 bases and J by 6 bases, 7 bases remained unmatched. CDR3: CAWDPLAGGVEQYF. DNA of the CDR3: TGTGCCTGGGACCCACTAGCGGGAGGGGTCGAGCAGTACTTC.

This clone occurred a few times. The chain links TRBV7-2 to TRBJ2-3, with D possibly being TRBD1 (5 bases). CDR1 SGHTA and CDR2 FQGNSA come from the germline V gene. V gave up 5 bases and J gave up 6 bases, with 9 bases separating them. The CDR3 covers 12 residues. CDR3 nucleotides: TGTGCCAGCAGCCACCCAGGGGATACGCAGTATTTT. The encoded protein is CASSHPGDTQYF. Together with reference TRBV7-2 and TRBJ2-3, the CDR3 gives the full variable domain: GAGVSQSPSNKVTEKGKDVELRCDPISGHTALYWYRQSLGQGLEFLIYFQGNSAPDKSGLPSDRFSAERTGGSVSTLTIQRTQQEDSAVYLCASSHPGDTQYFGPGTRLTVL.

There are a few counts of this clone. The rearrangement links TRBV25-1 to TRBJ2-3; maybe TRBD2 (7 bases). Germline loops: CDR1 MGHDK, CDR2 SYGVNS. The length of the CDR3 is 16 residues. V lost 0 bases and J lost 1, with 11 bases in between. The CDR3 protein is CASSEYGGGGTDTQYF. The CDR3 coding sequence is TGTGCCAGCAGTGAATATGGAGGGGGGGGCACAGATACGCAGTATTTT.

A few counts support this clone. V gene TRBV19 combines with J gene TRBJ2-1; tentatively, D is TRBD1 (5 bases). This CDR3 contains 14 residues. Trimming pared 7 bases from V and 4 bases from J, leaving 14 bases between. Germline V gives CDR1 LNHDA, CDR2 SQIVND (reference sequence). The DNA of the CDR3 is TGTGCCAGTAATCAGGGCCCCCTATACAATGAGCAGTTCTTC. Translation gives CASNQGPLYNEQFF.